Below, 20 T cell receptor beta chains from the same sample are listed, as sequenced in a study of T cell responses to AZD1222 COVID-19 vaccine. Sequencing used immunoSEQ multiplex PCR; TCRdb keeps in-frame clones, though not all of them. The sample yields over 100,000 clones, around 89% seen once. The starting material was peripheral blood, obtained on day 0 of AZD1222 vaccination. These receptors all come from an adult in good health.

This chain uses TRBV28 with TRBJ1-4; weak D call: TRBD1 (6 bases). Trimming took 4 bases from V and 10 from J, leaving 13 bases between them. The CDR3 is 13 amino acids. The germline CDR1 and CDR2 sequences are MDHEN and SYDVKM. This CDR3 is CASSSRGGPKLFF. The DNA for the CDR3 is TGTGCCAGCAGTTCCAGGGGCGGCCCAAAACTGTTTTTT.

This chain joins TRBV28 and TRBJ1-1, with D uncertain. V was clipped by 8 bases and J by 7 bases, with 14 bases between them. Germline-derived CDR1 and CDR2 are MDHEN and SYDVKM. The CDR3 is 12 amino acids. The CDR3 loop is CASHSRAVEAFF. CDR3 bases: TGTGCCAGCCACTCTCGGGCGGTTGAAGCTTTCTTT. The variable domain in full, with the rest retrieved from reference TRBV28 and TRBJ1-1, is DVKVTQSSRYLVKRTGEKVFLECVQDMDHENMFWYRQDPGLGLRLIYFSYDVKMKEKGDIPEGYSVSREKKERFSLILESASTNQTSMYLCASHSRAVEAFFGQGTRLTVV.

V usage is TRBV6-5 and J usage is TRBJ2-1; TRBD2 is a possible D gene (6 bases). From germline, CDR1 is MNHEY and CDR2 SVGAGI. CDR3 length equals 15 residues. The germline V and J ends were trimmed by 6 bases and 10 bases, with 22 bases remaining between them. CDR3 residues: CASRIRDWRLGEQFF. CDR3 coding DNA: TGTGCCAGCAGGATCCGGGACTGGCGGTTAGGCGAGCAGTTCTTC.

The V call is TRBV28, the J call TRBJ1-1, with D maybe TRBD1 (5 bases). The CDR3 runs to 17 residues. The germline V and J ends were trimmed by 4 bases and 1 base, with 19 bases remaining between them. Germline lookup yields CDR1 MDHEN and CDR2 SYDVKM. The CDR3 loop reads CASSSLKKSDKNTEAFF. The CDR3 DNA sequence: TGTGCCAGCAGTTCCCTAAAGAAATCGGACAAGAACACTGAAGCTTTCTTT.

The chain carries TRBV7-2 and TRBJ1-3, with D possibly matching TRBD1 (6 bases). The CDR3 length is 15 residues. With 5 bases removed from V and 3 bases from J, the gap between germline ends came to 14 bases. Germline-derived CDR1 and CDR2 are SGHTA and FQGNSA. CDR3 DNA sequence: TGTGCCAGCAGCCCCGTAGGGGGACTTGGAAACACCATATATTTT. It encodes CASSPVGGLGNTIYF.

The V and J genes are TRBV4-3 and TRBJ1-6, with 8 nucleotides matching TRBD1. CDR1 LGHNA and CDR2 YSLEER come from the germline V gene. Unmatched junction bases numbered 6, after V lost 0 bases and J lost 5 bases. CDR3 length: 17 residues. CDR3 in DNA: TGCGCCAGCAGCCAAGATCTATGGACAGGGAATAATTCACCCCTCCACTTT. It specifies CASSQDLWTGNNSPLHF.

The CDR3 nucleotides are TGTGCCAGCAGTTTCGGACGGATCTCTGGAAACACCATATATTTT. Translation gives CASSFGRISGNTIYF. This rearrangement joins TRBV11-1 to TRBJ1-3; no clear D. The CDR3 runs to 15 residues. CDR1 is SGHAT and CDR2 is FQDESV in the germline V gene (reference sequence). V lost 6 bases and J 0 bases, leaving 12 bases between the germline ends.

This chain connects TRBV18 to TRBJ2-3; no clear D. The CDR3 is 12 residues long. CDR1 is KGHSH, CDR2 LQKENI, per germline. V shed 3 bases and J shed 3 bases, with 4 bases lying between them. CDR3 coding DNA: TGTGCCAGCTCACCTACAACAGATACGCAGTATTTT. It is translated as CASSPTTDTQYF. Based on the CDR3 plus reference TRBV18 and TRBJ2-3, the full variable domain is NAGVMQNPRHLVRRRGQEARLRCSPMKGHSHVYWYRQLPEEGLKFMVYLQKENIIDESGMPKERFSAEFPKEGPSILRIQQVVRGDSAAYFCASSPTTDTQYFGPGTRLTVL.

V is TRBV9 and J is TRBJ1-6, with 8 bases lining up with TRBD1. The V gene end was trimmed by 0 bases and the J gene end by 6 bases; junction bases not matched to a gene: 2. The V gene's germline CDR1 is SGDLS and CDR2 YYNGEE. This CDR3 spans 15 amino acids. CDR3 loop: CASSVEGTGNSPLHF. Written as DNA, the CDR3 is TGTGCCAGCAGCGTAGAGGGGACAGGTAATTCACCCCTCCACTTT.

The chain employs TRBV27 and TRBJ2-5; the D gene is possibly TRBD2 (6 bases). V gave up 6 bases and J gave up 5 bases, with 16 bases separating them. This CDR3 is 14 amino acids long. Germline-derived CDR1 and CDR2 are MNHEY and SMNVEV (reference sequence). CDR3 protein: CASRAAGRRETQYF. The CDR3 coding sequence is TGTGCCAGCAGGGCCGCGGGACGCCGGGAGACCCAGTACTTC.

The rearrangement uses TRBV7-2 and TRBJ1-2; tentative D call: TRBD1 (6 bases). The V end was cut by 4 bases, the J end by 4 bases, with 16 bases between. This CDR3 is built from 15 residues. CDR1 and CDR2 (germline): SGHTA, FQGNSA. DNA for the CDR3: TGTGCCAGCAGCTCTGGTGGGGGGACAATCTATGGCTACACCTTC. It codes for CASSSGGGTIYGYTF. The complete variable domain, with remaining parts taken from reference TRBV7-2 and TRBJ1-2, reads GAGVSQSPSNKVTEKGKDVELRCDPISGHTALYWYRQSLGQGLEFLIYFQGNSAPDKSGLPSDRFSAERTGGSVSTLTIQRTQQEDSAVYLCASSSGGGTIYGYTFGSGTRLTVV.

The chain is built from TRBV11-2 and TRBJ2-7, with a weak D call TRBD2 (7 bases). The CDR3 covers 12 residues. The V end lost 5 bases, the J end lost 5 bases, and 10 bases lay between the germline ends. Germline V gene data show CDR1 as SGHAT and CDR2 as FQNNGV. CDR3 amino acids: CASSPGGHEQYF. The CDR3 DNA reads TGTGCCAGCAGCCCCGGGGGGCACGAGCAGTACTTC.

The chain links TRBV27 to TRBJ1-5; the D gene is possibly TRBD1 (5 bases). This CDR3 comprises 15 residues. Germline V gene data show CDR1 as MNHEY and CDR2 as SMNVEV (reference sequence). Trimming shortened V by 2 bases and J by 6 bases, and 14 bases separated the two germline ends. This CDR3 is CASSLDGAPGQPQHF. CDR3 DNA sequence: TGTGCCAGCAGTTTAGACGGGGCGCCCGGTCAGCCCCAGCATTTT.

J is TRBJ1-5 and V is TRBV6-2 or TRBV6-3, with D perhaps TRBD1 (6 bases). The germline V and J ends were trimmed by 3 bases and 6 bases, with 12 bases remaining between them. Germline-derived CDR1 and CDR2 are MNHEY and SVGEGT. CDR3 size: 14 residues. The CDR3 sequence: CASSYIGGGQPQHF. The CDR3, as DNA: TGTGCCAGCAGTTATATAGGGGGTGGTCAGCCCCAGCATTTT.

The rearrangement links TRBV30 to TRBJ1-2, with 8 positions matching TRBD1. CDR1 and CDR2 (germline): GTSNPN, SVGIG (reference sequence). This CDR3 has 15 residues. V trimming: 0 bases; J trimming: 4 bases; junction bases outside the gene matches: 7. CDR3 amino acids: CAWSVRNRGGYGYTF. The CDR3 coding sequence is TGTGCCTGGAGTGTACGGAACAGGGGGGGCTATGGCTACACCTTC.

This clone appeared once. This chain connects TRBV5-6 to TRBJ1-2; 7 bases match TRBD1. Losses at the gene ends were 4 bases for V and 2 bases for J; bases not matched to a gene: 11. Germline-derived CDR1 and CDR2 are SGHDT and YYEEEE. CDR3 length: 16 residues. The CDR3 here is CASSPLGQAVNYGYTF. CDR3 coding DNA: TGTGCCAGCAGCCCCCTAGGACAGGCGGTGAACTATGGCTACACCTTC.

The chain carries TRBV6-5 and TRBJ1-5; the D is unclear. V was pared by 6 bases and J by 3 bases, with 12 bases between. Germline loops: CDR1 MNHEY, CDR2 SVGAGI. CDR3 size: 14 residues. CDR3 loop: CASSPQHANQPQHF. The CDR3 coding sequence is TGTGCCAGCAGCCCCCAACACGCCAATCAGCCCCAGCATTTT.

The chain uses TRBV10-3 and TRBJ2-3, with D maybe TRBD2 (5 bases). Germline values: CDR1 ENHRY, CDR2 SYGVKD. This CDR3 is 17 amino acids long. V was shortened by 0 bases and J by 0 bases, with 13 bases between the two germline ends. CDR3 region: CAISESRTTTSTDTQYF. In DNA, the CDR3 is TGTGCCATCAGTGAGTCCCGCACGACTACTAGCACAGATACGCAGTATTTT.

This chain connects TRBV5-5 to TRBJ2-3; 7 bases fit TRBD2. Germline CDR1 is SGHKS and CDR2 is YYEKEE (reference sequence). The V and J ends lost 4 bases and 0 bases, in that order; junction bases with no gene match: 5. This CDR3 is 15 amino acids long. The CDR3 sequence: CASSRWTSSTDTQYF. In DNA, the CDR3 is TGTGCCAGCAGCCGGTGGACTAGTAGCACAGATACGCAGTATTTT. The complete variable domain, with remaining parts taken from reference TRBV5-5 and TRBJ2-3, reads DAGVTQSPTHLIKTRGQQVTLRCSPISGHKSVSWYQQVLGQGPQFIFQYYEKEERGRGNFPDRFSARQFPNYSSELNVNALLLGDSALYLCASSRWTSSTDTQYFGPGTRLTVL.

This rearrangement joins TRBV5-8 to TRBJ1-2, with D maybe TRBD1 (6 bases). This CDR3 region has 14 residues. Deletions cut 3 bases from V and 4 bases from J, with 13 bases between. CDR1 is SGHTS and CDR2 is YDEGEE in the germline V gene. The CDR3 sequence: CASSYIGRGYGYTF. CDR3 nucleotides: TGTGCCAGCAGCTATATCGGCAGGGGCTATGGCTACACCTTC. The entire variable domain, with the rest obtained from reference TRBV5-8 and TRBJ1-2, is as follows: EAGVTQSPTHLIKTRGQQATLRCSPISGHTSVYWYQQALGLGLQFLLWYDEGEERNRGNFPPRFSGRQFPNYSSELNVNALELEDSALYLCASSYIGRGYGYTFGSGTRLTVV.